This note documents a single T cell receptor beta chain sequence. This entry is derived from a study of tumor-infiltrating lymphocytes in primary liver carcinoma. About the study: The patient population consisted of men and women between 30 and 69 years of age. These were node-negative, non-metastatic T1-T3 tumors of 4.2 to 10 cm. Every sample contained roughly 3.65 to 8 million productive TCRbeta reads, and these numbers were similar from one tissue type to another.

Deletions cut 1 base from V and 0 bases from J, with 14 bases between. CDR1 is DFQATT, CDR2 SNEGSKA, per germline (reference sequence). This CDR3 contains 16 residues. Germline DNA was also extracted, with blood RNA taken from unsorted whole blood. TCR beta cDNA came from 400 to 500 ng total RNA, primed with a constant-region primer. Investigators got TCR beta libraries out of three nested multiplex PCR rounds, done with slightly modified ARM-PCR. TRBV1-TRBV30 forward and Cbeta reverse primers drove the first two roughly 9-cycle rounds. TCRdb independently ran MiXCR on the multiplex PCR reads; one entry per CDR3 protein. The table lists hundreds of thousands of distinct CDR3 sequences, 65% of them singletons, with roughly 8.6% in the top ten.

This sequence joins TRBV20-1 and TRBJ2-3, with a possible D match to TRBD2 (6 bases). The TCR sequence derives from a man in his forties with primary liver carcinoma and hepatitis B virus infection. Specimen: peripheral blood. This CDR3 reads CSARALASVSTDTQYF. CDR3 DNA sequence: TGCAGTGCTAGAGCCTTAGCTAGCGTGAGCACAGATACGCAGTATTTT.